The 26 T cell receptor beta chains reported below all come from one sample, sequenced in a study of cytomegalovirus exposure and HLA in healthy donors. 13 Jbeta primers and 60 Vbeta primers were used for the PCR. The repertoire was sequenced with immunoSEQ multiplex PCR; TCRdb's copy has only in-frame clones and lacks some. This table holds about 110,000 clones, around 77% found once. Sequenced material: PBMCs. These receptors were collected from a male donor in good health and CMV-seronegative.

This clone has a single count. CDR3 DNA sequence: TGTGCCAGCAGCTTGAACGAGGGACTTACGAACACTGAAGCTTTCTTT. Translated: CASSLNEGLTNTEAFF. V is TRBV5-8 and J is TRBJ1-1; perhaps TRBD1 as D (5 bases). The CDR3 contains 16 residues. The germline V and J ends were trimmed by 1 base and 1 base, with 14 bases remaining between them. Germline CDR1 and CDR2: SGHTS and YDEGEE.

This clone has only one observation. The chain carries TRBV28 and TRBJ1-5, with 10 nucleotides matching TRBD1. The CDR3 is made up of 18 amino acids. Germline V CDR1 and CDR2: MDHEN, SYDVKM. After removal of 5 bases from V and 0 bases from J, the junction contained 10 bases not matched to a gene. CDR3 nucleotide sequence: TGTGCCAGCAGTCACTCCCGGGACAGGGGATTTAGCAATCAGCCCCAGCATTTT. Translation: CASSHSRDRGFSNQPQHF.

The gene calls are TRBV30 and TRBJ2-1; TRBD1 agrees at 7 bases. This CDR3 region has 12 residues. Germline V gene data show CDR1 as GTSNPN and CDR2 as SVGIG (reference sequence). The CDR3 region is CASRGPYNEQFF. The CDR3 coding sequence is TGTGCTTCGAGGGGGCCCTACAATGAGCAGTTCTTC.

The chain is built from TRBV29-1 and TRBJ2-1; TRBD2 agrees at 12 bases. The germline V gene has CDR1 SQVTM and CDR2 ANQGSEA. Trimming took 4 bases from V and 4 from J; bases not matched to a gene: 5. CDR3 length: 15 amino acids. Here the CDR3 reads CSVVLAGGVYNEQFF. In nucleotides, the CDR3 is TGCAGCGTTGTGCTAGCGGGAGGGGTATACAATGAGCAGTTCTTC.

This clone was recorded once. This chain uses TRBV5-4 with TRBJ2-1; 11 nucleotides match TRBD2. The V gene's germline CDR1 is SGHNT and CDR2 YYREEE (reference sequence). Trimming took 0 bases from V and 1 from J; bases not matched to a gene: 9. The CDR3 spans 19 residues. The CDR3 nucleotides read TGTGCCAGCAGCTTGGGTCCTAAATCTAGCGGGAGGTCCTACAATGAGCAGTTCTTC. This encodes CASSLGPKSSGRSYNEQFF. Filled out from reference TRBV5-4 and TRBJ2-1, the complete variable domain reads ETGVTQSPTHLIKTRGQQVTLRCSSQSGHNTVSWYQQALGQGPQFIFQYYREEENGRGNFPPRFSGLQFPNYSSELNVNALELDDSALYLCASSLGPKSSGRSYNEQFFGPGTRLTVL.

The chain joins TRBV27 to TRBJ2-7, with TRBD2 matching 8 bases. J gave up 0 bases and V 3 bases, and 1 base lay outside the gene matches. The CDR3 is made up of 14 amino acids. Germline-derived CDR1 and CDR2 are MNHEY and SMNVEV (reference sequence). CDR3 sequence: CASSFTSGSYEQYF. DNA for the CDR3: TGTGCCAGCAGTTTCACTAGCGGCTCCTACGAGCAGTACTTC.

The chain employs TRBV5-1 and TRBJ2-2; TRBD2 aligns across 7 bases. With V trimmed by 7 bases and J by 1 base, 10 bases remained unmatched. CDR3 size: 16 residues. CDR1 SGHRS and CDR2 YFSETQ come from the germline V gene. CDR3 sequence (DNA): TGCGCCAGCTCGGAGTGGGGGGGTCAGAACACCGGGGAGCTGTTTTTT. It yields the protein CASSEWGGQNTGELFF. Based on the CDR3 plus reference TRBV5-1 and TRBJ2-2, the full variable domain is KAGVTQTPRYLIKTRGQQVTLSCSPISGHRSVSWYQQTPGQGLQFLFEYFSETQRNKGNFPGRFSGRQFSNSRSEMNVSTLELGDSALYLCASSEWGGQNTGELFFGEGSRLTVL.

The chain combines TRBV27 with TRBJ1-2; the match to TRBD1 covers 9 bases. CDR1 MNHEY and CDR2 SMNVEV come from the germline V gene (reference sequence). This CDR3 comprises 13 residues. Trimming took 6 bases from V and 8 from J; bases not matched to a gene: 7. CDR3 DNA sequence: TGTGCCAGCAGGCGGGACAGGGTAGAAGGCTACACCTTC. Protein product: CASRRDRVEGYTF.

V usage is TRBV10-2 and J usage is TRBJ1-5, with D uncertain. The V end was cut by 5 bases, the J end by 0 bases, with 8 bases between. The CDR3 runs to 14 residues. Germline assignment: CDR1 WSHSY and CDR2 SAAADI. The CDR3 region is CASSRGNSNQPQHF. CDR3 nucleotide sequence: TGCGCCAGCAGTCGAGGGAATAGCAATCAGCCCCAGCATTTT.

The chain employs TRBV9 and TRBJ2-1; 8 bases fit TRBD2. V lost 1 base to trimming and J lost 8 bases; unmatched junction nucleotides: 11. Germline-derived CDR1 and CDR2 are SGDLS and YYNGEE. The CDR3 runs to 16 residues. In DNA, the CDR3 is TGTGCCAGCAGCGTATTACTCAGCGGGAGCTCGGATGAGCAGTTCTTC. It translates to CASSVLLSGSSDEQFF.

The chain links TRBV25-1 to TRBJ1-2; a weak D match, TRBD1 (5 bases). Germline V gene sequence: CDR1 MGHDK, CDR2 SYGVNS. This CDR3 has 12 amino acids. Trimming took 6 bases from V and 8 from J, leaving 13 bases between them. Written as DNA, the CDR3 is TGTGCCAGCAGCCGGGGACTCCGGGGCTACACCTTC. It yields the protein CASSRGLRGYTF.

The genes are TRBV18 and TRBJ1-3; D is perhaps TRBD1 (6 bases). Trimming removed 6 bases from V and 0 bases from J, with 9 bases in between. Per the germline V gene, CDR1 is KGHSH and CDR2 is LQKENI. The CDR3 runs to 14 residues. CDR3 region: CASSRTASGNTIYF. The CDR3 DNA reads TGTGCCAGCTCCAGGACAGCCTCTGGAAACACCATATATTTT.

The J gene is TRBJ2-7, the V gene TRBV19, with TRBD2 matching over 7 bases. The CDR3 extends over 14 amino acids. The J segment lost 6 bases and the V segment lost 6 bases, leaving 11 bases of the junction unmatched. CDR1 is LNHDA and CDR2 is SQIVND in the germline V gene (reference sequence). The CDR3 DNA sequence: TGTGCCAGTAGGACGGGGGGACTCGGGGCCGAGCAGTACTTC. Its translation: CASRTGGLGAEQYF.

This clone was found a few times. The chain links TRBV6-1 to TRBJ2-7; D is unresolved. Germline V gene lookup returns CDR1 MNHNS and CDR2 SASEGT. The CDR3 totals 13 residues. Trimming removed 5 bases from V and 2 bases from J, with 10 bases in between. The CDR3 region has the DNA TGTGCCAGCAGTAACAGATACACCTACGAGCAGTACTTC. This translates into CASSNRYTYEQYF.

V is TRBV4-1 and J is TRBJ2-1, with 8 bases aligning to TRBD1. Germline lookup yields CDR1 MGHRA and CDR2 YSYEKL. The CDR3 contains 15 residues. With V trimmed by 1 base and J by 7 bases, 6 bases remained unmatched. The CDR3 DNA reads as TGCGCCAGCAGCCAAGCCCGACAGGGGTGGAATGAGCAGTTCTTC. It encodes CASSQARQGWNEQFF.

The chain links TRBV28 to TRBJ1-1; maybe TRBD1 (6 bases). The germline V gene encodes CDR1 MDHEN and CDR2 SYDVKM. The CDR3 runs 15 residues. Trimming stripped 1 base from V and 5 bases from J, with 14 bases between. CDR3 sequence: CASSLSQGGRTEAFF. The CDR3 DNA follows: TGTGCCAGCAGTTTATCACAGGGAGGGAGGACTGAAGCTTTCTTT.

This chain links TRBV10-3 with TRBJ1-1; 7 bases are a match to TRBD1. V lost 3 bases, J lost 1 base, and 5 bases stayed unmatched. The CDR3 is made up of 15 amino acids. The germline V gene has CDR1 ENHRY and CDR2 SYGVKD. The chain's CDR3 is CAISETGTENTEAFF. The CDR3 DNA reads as TGTGCCATCAGTGAAACCGGGACAGAGAACACTGAAGCTTTCTTT.

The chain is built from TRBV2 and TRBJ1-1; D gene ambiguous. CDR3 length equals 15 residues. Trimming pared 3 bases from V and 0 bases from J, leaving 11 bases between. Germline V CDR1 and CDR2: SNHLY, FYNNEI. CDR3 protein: CASSDQQSMNTEAFF. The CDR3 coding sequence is TGTGCCAGCAGTGACCAACAGTCCATGAACACTGAAGCTTTCTTT.

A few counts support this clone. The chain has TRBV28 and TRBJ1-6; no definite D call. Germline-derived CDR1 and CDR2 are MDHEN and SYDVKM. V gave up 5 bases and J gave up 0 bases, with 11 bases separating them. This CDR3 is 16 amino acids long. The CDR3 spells CASSPRSSSYNSPLHF. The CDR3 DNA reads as TGTGCCAGCAGTCCCAGGTCCAGCTCCTATAATTCACCCCTCCACTTT. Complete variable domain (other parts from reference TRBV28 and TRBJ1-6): DVKVTQSSRYLVKRTGEKVFLECVQDMDHENMFWYRQDPGLGLRLIYFSYDVKMKEKGDIPEGYSVSREKKERFSLILESASTNQTSMYLCASSPRSSSYNSPLHFGNGTRLTVT.

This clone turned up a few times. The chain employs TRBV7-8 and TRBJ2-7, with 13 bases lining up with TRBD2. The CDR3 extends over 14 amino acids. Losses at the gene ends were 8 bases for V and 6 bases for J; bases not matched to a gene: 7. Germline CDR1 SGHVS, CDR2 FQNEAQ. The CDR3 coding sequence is TGTGCCAGCGGGACTAGCGGGATAACGTTCGAGCAGTACTTC. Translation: CASGTSGITFEQYF.

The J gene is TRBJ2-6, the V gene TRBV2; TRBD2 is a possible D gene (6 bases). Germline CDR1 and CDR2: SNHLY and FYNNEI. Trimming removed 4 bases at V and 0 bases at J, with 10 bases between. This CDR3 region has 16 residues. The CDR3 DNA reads TGTGCCAGCAGTGCGGCCGGGAGCTCTGGGGCCAACGTCCTGACTTTC. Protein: CASSAAGSSGANVLTF. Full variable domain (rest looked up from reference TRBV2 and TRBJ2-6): EPEVTQTPSHQVTQMGQEVILRCVPISNHLYFYWYRQILGQKVEFLVSFYNNEISEKSEIFDDQFSVERPDGSNFTLKIRSTKLEDSAMYFCASSAAGSSGANVLTFGAGSRLTVL.

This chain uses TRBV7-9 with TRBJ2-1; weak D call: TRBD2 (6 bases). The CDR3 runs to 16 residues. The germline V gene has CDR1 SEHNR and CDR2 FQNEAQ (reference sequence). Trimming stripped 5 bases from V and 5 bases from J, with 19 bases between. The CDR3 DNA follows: TGTGCCAGCAGCCCTAACCGGGACTTACGAGACAATGAGCAGTTCTTC. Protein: CASSPNRDLRDNEQFF.

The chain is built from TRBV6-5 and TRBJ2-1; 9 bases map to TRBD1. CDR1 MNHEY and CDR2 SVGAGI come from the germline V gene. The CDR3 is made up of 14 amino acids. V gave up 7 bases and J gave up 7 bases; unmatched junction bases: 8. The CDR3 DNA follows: TGTGCCAGCACGAACAGGGGGCGCCCGAATGAGCAGTTCTTC. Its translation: CASTNRGRPNEQFF.

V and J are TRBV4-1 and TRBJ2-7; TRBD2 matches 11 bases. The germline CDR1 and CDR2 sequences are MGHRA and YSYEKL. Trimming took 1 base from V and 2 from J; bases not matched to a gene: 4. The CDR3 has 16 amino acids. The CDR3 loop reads CASSQVGLAATYEQYF. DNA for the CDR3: TGCGCCAGCAGCCAAGTGGGACTAGCGGCCACCTACGAGCAGTACTTC.

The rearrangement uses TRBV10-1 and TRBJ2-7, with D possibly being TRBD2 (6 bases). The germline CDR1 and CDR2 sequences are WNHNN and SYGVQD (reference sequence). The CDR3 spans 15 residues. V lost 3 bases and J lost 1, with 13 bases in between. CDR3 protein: CASSDSGSLSYEQYF. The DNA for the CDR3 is TGCGCCAGCAGTGATTCCGGGAGCTTATCCTACGAGCAGTACTTC.

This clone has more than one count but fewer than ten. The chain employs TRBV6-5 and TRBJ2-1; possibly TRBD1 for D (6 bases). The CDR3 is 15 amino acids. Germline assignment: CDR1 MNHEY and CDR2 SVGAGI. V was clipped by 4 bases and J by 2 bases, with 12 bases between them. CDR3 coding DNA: TGTGCCAGCAGTTCCGGGGACACACCCTACAATGAGCAGTTCTTC. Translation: CASSSGDTPYNEQFF.